These 3 T cell receptor beta chains were all obtained from the same sample, sequenced in a study of CD8+ T cells in alopecia areata. The treatment: oral pan-JAK inhibitor, 5-10 mg twice daily. Sequencing templates came from extracted RNA that was reverse transcribed into cDNA. Some clones are missing from TCRdb's copy, which holds only in-frame ones; the method was immunoSEQ multiplex PCR. This sample carries 200,000 to 250,000 clones, 43% of them seen once, and the ten largest clones take about 2.4%. Source: CD4+ T cells sorted from blood, taken between weeks 36 and 40, from a patient treated with tofacitinib. These receptors were taken from a human donor with alopecia areata.

This clone appeared a single time. This rearrangement joins TRBV4-3 to TRBJ2-3; no reliable D call. V was shortened by 1 base and J by 4 bases, with 6 bases between the two germline ends. The length of the CDR3 is 13 residues. CDR1 and CDR2 (germline): LGHNA, YSLEER. The CDR3 DNA is TGCGCCAGCAGCCAAGTCCCAGCAGATACGCAGTATTTT. Translated, it gives CASSQVPADTQYF.

This clone was observed a handful of times. The chain is built from TRBV30 and TRBJ2-5; D gene unclear. Germline values: CDR1 GTSNPN, CDR2 SVGIG (reference sequence). The CDR3 is 16 residues long. Trimming removed 6 bases at V and 1 base at J, with 21 bases between. CDR3 sequence: CACRPYRPGSQETQYF. The CDR3 nucleotides are TGTGCCTGTCGCCCCTACAGACCTGGCTCCCAAGAGACCCAGTACTTC.

This CDR3 is CASTKTGAADTEAFF. The DNA for the CDR3 is TGTGCCAGCACCAAGACAGGGGCTGCGGACACTGAAGCTTTCTTT. The chain is built from TRBV9 and TRBJ1-1; 8 nucleotides agree with TRBD1. Germline V CDR1 and CDR2: SGDLS, YYNGEE. The CDR3 contains 15 residues. The J segment lost 3 bases and the V segment lost 6 bases, leaving 10 bases of the junction unmatched.